The clone carrying this TCR beta chain occurred once. The data are from a study of blood T cell repertoires in COVID-19. The CDR3 runs to 18 residues. The germline V gene has CDR1 SGHDN and CDR2 FVKESK. V shed 5 bases, J shed 1 base, and the junction held 13 bases outside the gene matches. Assay used: immunoSEQ multiplex PCR; TCRdb lists only in-frame clones, some missing. The table has roughly 68,000 clones, roughly 85% seen once. This receptor was identified in a woman in her sixties or seventies with COVID-19, enrolled during active disease. J is TRBJ2-1 and V is TRBV14; 8 bases are a match to TRBD2. Specimen: peripheral blood. In nucleotides, the CDR3 is TGTGCCAGCAGCGCAAAGGCCGGTAGCGGGGCTTCCTACAATGAGCAGTTCTTC. Protein product: CASSAKAGSGASYNEQFF.